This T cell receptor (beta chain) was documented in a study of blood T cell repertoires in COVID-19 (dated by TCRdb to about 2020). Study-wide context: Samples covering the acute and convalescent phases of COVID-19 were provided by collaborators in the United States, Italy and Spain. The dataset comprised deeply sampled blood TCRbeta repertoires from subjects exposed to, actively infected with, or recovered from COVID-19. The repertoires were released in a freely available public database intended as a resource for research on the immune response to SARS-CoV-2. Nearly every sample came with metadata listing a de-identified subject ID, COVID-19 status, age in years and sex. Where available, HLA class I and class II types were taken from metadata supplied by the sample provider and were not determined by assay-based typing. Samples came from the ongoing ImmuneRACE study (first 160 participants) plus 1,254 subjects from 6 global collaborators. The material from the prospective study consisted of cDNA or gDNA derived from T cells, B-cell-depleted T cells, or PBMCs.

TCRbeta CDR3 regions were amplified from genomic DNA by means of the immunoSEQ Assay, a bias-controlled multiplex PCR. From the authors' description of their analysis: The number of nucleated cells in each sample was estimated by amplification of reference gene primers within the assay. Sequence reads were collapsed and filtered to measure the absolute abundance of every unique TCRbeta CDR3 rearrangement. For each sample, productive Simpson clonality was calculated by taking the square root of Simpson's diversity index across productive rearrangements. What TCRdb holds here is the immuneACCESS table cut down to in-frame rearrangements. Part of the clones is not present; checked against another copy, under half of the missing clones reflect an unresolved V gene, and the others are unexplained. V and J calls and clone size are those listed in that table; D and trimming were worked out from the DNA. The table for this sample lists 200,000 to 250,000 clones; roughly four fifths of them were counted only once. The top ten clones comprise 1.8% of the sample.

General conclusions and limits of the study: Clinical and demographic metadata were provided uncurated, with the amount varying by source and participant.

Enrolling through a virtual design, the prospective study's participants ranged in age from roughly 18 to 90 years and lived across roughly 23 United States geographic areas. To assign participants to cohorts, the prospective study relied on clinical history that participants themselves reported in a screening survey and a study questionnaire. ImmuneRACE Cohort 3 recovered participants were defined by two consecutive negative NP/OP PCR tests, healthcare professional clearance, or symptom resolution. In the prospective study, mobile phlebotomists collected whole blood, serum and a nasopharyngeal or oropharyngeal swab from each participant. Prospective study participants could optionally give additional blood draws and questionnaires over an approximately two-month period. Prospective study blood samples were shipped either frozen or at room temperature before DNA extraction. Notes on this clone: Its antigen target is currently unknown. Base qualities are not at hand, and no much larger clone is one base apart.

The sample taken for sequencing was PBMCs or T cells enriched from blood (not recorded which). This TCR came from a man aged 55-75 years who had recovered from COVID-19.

The CDR3 here reads CASSDGGGTDTQYF. DNA sequence: TGTGCCAGCAGTGACGGTGGAGGGACAGATACGCAGTATTTT. Rearrangement joined TRBV2 to TRBJ2-3; the D gene is perhaps TRBD2, on 6 matching bases. The junction carries 10 bases between V and J, which are trimmed by 3 bases and 3 bases respectively. Per the germline V gene, SNHLY is the CDR1 and FYNNEI is the CDR2. The CDR3 spans 14 residues, from the cysteine through the phenylalanine. The CDR3 DNA has 42 bases and is translated from base 1.